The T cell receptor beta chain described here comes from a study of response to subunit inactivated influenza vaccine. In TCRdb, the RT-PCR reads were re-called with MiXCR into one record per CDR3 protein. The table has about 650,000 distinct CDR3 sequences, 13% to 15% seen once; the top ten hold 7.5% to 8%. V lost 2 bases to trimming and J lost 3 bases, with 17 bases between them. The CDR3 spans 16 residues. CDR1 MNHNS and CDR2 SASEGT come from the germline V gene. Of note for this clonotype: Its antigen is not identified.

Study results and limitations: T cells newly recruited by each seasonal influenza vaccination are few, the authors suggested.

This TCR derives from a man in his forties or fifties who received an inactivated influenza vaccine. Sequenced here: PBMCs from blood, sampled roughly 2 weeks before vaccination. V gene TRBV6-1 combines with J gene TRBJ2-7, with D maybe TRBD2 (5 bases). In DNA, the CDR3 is TGTGCCAGCAGTGAACGGGTCGGAACGGGGTTCTACGAGCAGTACTTC. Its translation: CASSERVGTGFYEQYF.